The 3 T cell receptor beta chains in this list originate from one sample, sequenced in a study of T cell responses to AZD1222 COVID-19 vaccine. Repertoires were generated with immunoSEQ multiplex PCR, while TCRdb's copy carries only in-frame clones and drops some. The sample yields over 150,000 clones, about 92% seen once. This material consisted of peripheral blood, taken on day 0 of AZD1222 vaccination. Receptors originate from an adult in good health.

The chain recombines TRBV27 with TRBJ2-3; no reliable D call. This CDR3 region has 14 residues. Germline lookup yields CDR1 MNHEY and CDR2 SMNVEV (reference sequence). V gave up 3 bases and J gave up 0 bases, with 7 bases separating them. CDR3 protein: CASSLSLSTDTQYF. CDR3 coding DNA: TGTGCCAGCAGTTTGTCCTTAAGCACAGATACGCAGTATTTT.

The gene calls are TRBV27 and TRBJ1-2; 7 positions match TRBD1. The junction had 6 bases not matched to a gene; V was cut back by 4 bases and J by 7 bases. Per the germline V gene, CDR1 is MNHEY and CDR2 is SMNVEV (reference sequence). The CDR3 loop spans 13 amino acids. For the CDR3, the DNA is TGTGCCAGCAGTTATTTAGGGGGCGGTGGCTACACCTTC. Protein product: CASSYLGGGGYTF.

The J gene is TRBJ2-7, the V gene TRBV10-1; tentatively, D is TRBD2 (5 bases). The CDR3 covers 13 residues. The germline gives CDR1 WNHNN, CDR2 SYGVQD (reference sequence). Trimming cost V 5 bases and J 5 bases, with 13 bases left between them. The CDR3 DNA reads as TGCGCCAGCAGTCCGGACTTGAGGAACGAGCAGTACTTC. It codes for CASSPDLRNEQYF.